The 25 T cell receptor beta chains below were found in one sample sequenced in a study of cytomegalovirus exposure and HLA in healthy donors. The repertoire was sequenced with immunoSEQ multiplex PCR; TCRdb's copy has only in-frame clones and lacks some. Of 50,000 to 70,000 clones listed, around 95% are singletons. Sample: PBMCs. These receptors came from a woman between 18 and 30 years old in good health and CMV-seropositive.

DNA of the CDR3: TGTGCCTGGAGTCCCGGGGTGGGGGCGAGGGCTTTCTTT. It encodes CAWSPGVGARAFF. The V gene is TRBV30, the J gene TRBJ1-1, with a possible D match to TRBD1 (6 bases). Germline loops: CDR1 GTSNPN, CDR2 SVGIG (reference sequence). The CDR3 runs to 13 residues. Trimming took off 2 bases at V and 11 bases at J, with 18 bases between the two ends.

V and J are TRBV5-1 and TRBJ2-7; D perhaps matches TRBD1 (5 bases). V gave up 0 bases and J gave up 5 bases, with 9 bases separating them. Germline loops: CDR1 SGHRS, CDR2 YFSETQ. The CDR3 totals 13 residues. The CDR3 protein is CASSLARDDEQYF. The CDR3 DNA reads TGCGCCAGCAGCTTGGCCAGGGATGACGAGCAGTACTTC.

The genes are TRBV2 and TRBJ2-7; perhaps TRBD1 as D (6 bases). Germline V lookup: CDR1 SNHLY, CDR2 FYNNEI. V lost 6 bases and J lost 0, with 18 bases in between. This CDR3 has 16 residues. In nucleotides, the CDR3 is TGTGCCAGCAGGGACGGGACAAACCGTCGCTCCTACGAGCAGTACTTC. Residues: CASRDGTNRRSYEQYF. Full variable domain (remainder filled in from reference TRBV2 and TRBJ2-7): EPEVTQTPSHQVTQMGQEVILRCVPISNHLYFYWYRQILGQKVEFLVSFYNNEISEKSEIFDDQFSVERPDGSNFTLKIRSTKLEDSAMYFCASRDGTNRRSYEQYFGPGTRLTVT.

This sequence joins TRBV6-5 and TRBJ1-5, with a tentative D call TRBD1 (5 bases). Germline CDR1 and CDR2: MNHEY and SVGAGI. CDR3 length: 13 amino acids. Trimming removed 6 bases from V and 4 bases from J, with 10 bases in between. The CDR3 region is CASRGGRNQPQHF. DNA for the CDR3: TGTGCCAGCAGGGGGGGGAGGAATCAGCCCCAGCATTTT.

The chain employs TRBV7-9 and TRBJ2-1, with 8 bases matching TRBD2. The CDR3 runs to 15 residues. V lost 5 bases and J lost 0; bases outside the gene matches: 3. The germline V gene has CDR1 SEHNR and CDR2 FQNEAQ (reference sequence). DNA for the CDR3: TGTGCCAGCAGCCTTAGCGGGAACTCCTACAATGAGCAGTTCTTC. Its protein product is CASSLSGNSYNEQFF.

The chain carries TRBV5-8 and TRBJ2-3; 9 bases map to TRBD2. The germline V gene has CDR1 SGHTS and CDR2 YDEGEE. CDR3 size: 17 residues. Trimming at V came to 0 bases and at J to 3 bases, leaving 8 bases not matched to a gene. CDR3 region: CASSLVGRGGATDTQYF. Here the CDR3 DNA reads TGTGCCAGCAGCTTGGTAGGGCGCGGGGGGGCTACAGATACGCAGTATTTT.

The rearrangement uses TRBV5-1 and TRBJ2-6; unclear D gene. Deletions cut 0 bases from V and 0 bases from J, with 19 bases between. The CDR3 extends over 20 amino acids. The germline V gene has CDR1 SGHRS and CDR2 YFSETQ. The CDR3 DNA follows: TGCGCCAGCAGCTTGGTGCGGCAGTCGTTTGGAGACTCTGGGGCCAACGTCCTGACTTTC. This codes for CASSLVRQSFGDSGANVLTF.

This chain links TRBV10-3 with TRBJ2-1; D possibly corresponds to TRBD1 (6 bases). This CDR3 is 12 amino acids long. The V end lost 6 bases, the J end lost 13 bases, and 16 bases lay between the germline ends. CDR1 and CDR2 (germline): ENHRY, SYGVKD. CDR3 bases: TGTGCCATCAGCCCAGACAGGCAAGGACAGTTCTTC. This gives the protein CAISPDRQGQFF.

The J gene is TRBJ2-3, the V gene TRBV6-5; 7 positions agree with TRBD2. The CDR3 sequence is 15 residues long. Germline CDR1 MNHEY, CDR2 SVGAGI. The J segment lost 1 base and the V segment lost 0 bases, leaving 1 base of the junction unmatched. DNA of the CDR3: TGTGCCAGCAGTTACTCACGGGGGGGCACAGATACGCAGTATTTT. Amino acid sequence: CASSYSRGGTDTQYF.

In nucleotides, the CDR3 is TGTGCCACCAGAGGACAGGGATCCCCTCTGAGCCAAGAGACCCAGTACTTC. Translating it yields CATRGQGSPLSQETQYF. V is TRBV15 and J is TRBJ2-5; 8 nucleotides align to TRBD1. CDR3 length equals 17 residues. Losses at the gene ends were 6 bases for V and 1 base for J; bases not matched to a gene: 13. CDR1 is LNHNV and CDR2 is YYDKDF in the germline V gene (reference sequence).

The CDR3 DNA sequence: TGTGCCAGCAGTCTCCCACTAGCGGGGGGCACAGATACGCAGTATTTT. Its translation is CASSLPLAGGTDTQYF. The chain employs TRBV28 and TRBJ2-3; 11 bases are shared with TRBD2. Germline assignment: CDR1 MDHEN and CDR2 SYDVKM. The length of the CDR3 is 16 residues. The V and J ends lost 5 bases and 1 base, in that order; junction bases with no gene match: 5.

The V gene is TRBV9, the J gene TRBJ2-2; 7 nucleotides line up with TRBD1. Germline assignment: CDR1 SGDLS and CDR2 YYNGEE. Unmatched junction bases numbered 4, after V lost 2 bases and J lost 0 bases. CDR3 size: 16 residues. The CDR3 is CASSVRQGTNTGELFF. CDR3 in DNA: TGTGCCAGCAGCGTTAGACAGGGAACGAACACCGGGGAGCTGTTTTTT.

This sequence joins TRBV29-1 and TRBJ2-7, with 10 nucleotides matching TRBD1. V shed 1 base and J 3 bases; nucleotides not matched to a gene: 3. Germline CDR1 SQVTM, CDR2 ANQGSEA. The CDR3 has 14 residues. The CDR3 nucleotides read TGCAGCGTTGAAGGGACAGGGGGACGCTACGAGCAGTACTTC. Translating it yields CSVEGTGGRYEQYF.

The genes are TRBV11-3 and TRBJ1-2, with D maybe TRBD1 (6 bases). V lost 0 bases and J 1 base, leaving 21 bases between the germline ends. The CDR3 is 19 residues long. Germline V gives CDR1 SGHNT, CDR2 YENEEA. CDR3 nucleotides: TGTGCCAGCAGCTTAGATCATCCCGCCACCTCAGGGGTTAACTATGGCTACACCTTC. It codes for CASSLDHPATSGVNYGYTF.

V usage is TRBV5-1 and J usage is TRBJ2-1; D unresolved. In germline, CDR1 is SGHRS, CDR2 YFSETQ. V lost 5 bases and J lost 4, with 16 bases in between. This CDR3 is 15 amino acids long. The CDR3 DNA follows: TGCGCCAGCAGTTCCGCCAATAATCTATACAATGAGCAGTTCTTC. Its translation: CASSSANNLYNEQFF. The complete variable domain, with remaining parts taken from reference TRBV5-1 and TRBJ2-1, reads KAGVTQTPRYLIKTRGQQVTLSCSPISGHRSVSWYQQTPGQGLQFLFEYFSETQRNKGNFPGRFSGRQFSNSRSEMNVSTLELGDSALYLCASSSANNLYNEQFFGPGTRLTVL.

The J gene is TRBJ2-5, the V gene TRBV5-6; 10 nucleotides agree with TRBD1. Losses at the gene ends were 0 bases for V and 5 bases for J; bases not matched to a gene: 4. Germline CDR1 and CDR2: SGHDT and YYEEEE. The CDR3 is 15 amino acids. This CDR3 is CASSLGDRGRETQYF. CDR3 nucleotides: TGTGCCAGCAGCTTGGGGGACAGGGGAAGGGAGACCCAGTACTTC.

The chain has TRBV6-5 and TRBJ1-2; D not resolved. The germline V gene has CDR1 MNHEY and CDR2 SVGAGI. The CDR3 extends over 13 amino acids. V lost 0 bases and J lost 4, with 6 bases in between. The CDR3 DNA is TGTGCCAGCAGTTACTCAGAACTCTATGGCTACACCTTC. This codes for CASSYSELYGYTF.

Concerning this clone itself: Additional DNA sequences in this sample encode the identical CDR3. The chain uses TRBV20-1 and TRBJ1-6; D is uncertain. The germline V and J ends were trimmed by 1 base and 9 bases, with 4 bases remaining between them. Germline values: CDR1 DFQATT, CDR2 SNEGSKA (reference sequence). The CDR3 is made up of 11 amino acids. This CDR3 is CSARGGSPLHF. The CDR3 coding sequence is TGCAGTGCTAGAGGCGGTTCACCCCTCCACTTT.

The rearrangement links TRBV6-5 to TRBJ1-1; 7 bases line up with TRBD1. This CDR3 comprises 11 residues. Germline CDR1 reads MNHEY; CDR2 reads SVGAGI. With V trimmed by 6 bases and J by 7 bases, 2 bases remained unmatched. CDR3 DNA sequence: TGTGCCAGCAGAAGACAGGGTGAAGCTTTCTTT. It specifies CASRRQGEAFF.

The chain recombines TRBV19 with TRBJ1-2; 12 nucleotides align to TRBD1. The CDR3 is 15 residues long. The junction had 9 bases not matched to a gene; V was cut back by 7 bases and J by 6 bases. Germline V lookup: CDR1 LNHDA, CDR2 SQIVND (reference sequence). CDR3 nucleotide sequence: TGTGCCAGTATAACCAGGGGACAGGGGGCAGATGGCTACACCTTC. This encodes CASITRGQGADGYTF.

This rearrangement joins TRBV4-1 to TRBJ2-1; 10 nucleotides agree with TRBD2. The V and J ends lost 1 base and 7 bases, in that order; junction bases with no gene match: 13. CDR1 MGHRA and CDR2 YSYEKL come from the germline V gene. The CDR3 is 18 amino acids. The CDR3, as DNA: TGCGCCAGCAGCCAAGGGGGGGCTAGCGGGGGCCGAGGAAATGAGCAGTTCTTC. Translated: CASSQGGASGGRGNEQFF.

In its sample, this clone was seen once. The chain uses TRBV19 and TRBJ1-2; a weak D match, TRBD1 (5 bases). The V gene's germline CDR1 is LNHDA and CDR2 SQIVND (reference sequence). The CDR3 extends over 13 amino acids. V was shortened by 7 bases and J by 4 bases, with 13 bases between the two germline ends. The CDR3 region has the DNA TGTGCCAGTAATGTTAGGGGAGGCTATGGCTACACCTTC. It translates to CASNVRGGYGYTF.

The DNA of the CDR3 is TGTGCCAGTAGTCCTCCGGGTCACCACTCTGGAAACACCATATATTTT. It specifies CASSPPGHHSGNTIYF. V gene TRBV19 combines with J gene TRBJ1-3; no clear D. V gave up 5 bases and J gave up 0 bases, with 14 bases separating them. Germline values: CDR1 LNHDA, CDR2 SQIVND (reference sequence). The CDR3 consists of 16 residues.

The rearrangement links TRBV7-8 to TRBJ2-3; 10 positions match TRBD2. The CDR3 covers 16 residues. Looked up from germline, CDR1 is SGHVS and CDR2 is FQNEAQ. Losses at the gene ends were 6 bases for V and 2 bases for J; bases not matched to a gene: 8. The CDR3 loop is CASSYTGLADTDTQYF. The DNA for the CDR3 is TGTGCCAGCAGTTACACCGGACTAGCGGACACAGATACGCAGTATTTT.

V usage is TRBV18 and J usage is TRBJ2-5, with 10 bases that match TRBD2. The J segment lost 3 bases and the V segment lost 1 base, leaving 5 bases of the junction unmatched. The CDR3 covers 16 residues. Germline lookup yields CDR1 KGHSH and CDR2 LQKENI. CDR3 nucleotides: TGTGCCAGCTCACCACGGTTAGCGGGGGGCGAAGAGACCCAGTACTTC. As protein: CASSPRLAGGEETQYF.